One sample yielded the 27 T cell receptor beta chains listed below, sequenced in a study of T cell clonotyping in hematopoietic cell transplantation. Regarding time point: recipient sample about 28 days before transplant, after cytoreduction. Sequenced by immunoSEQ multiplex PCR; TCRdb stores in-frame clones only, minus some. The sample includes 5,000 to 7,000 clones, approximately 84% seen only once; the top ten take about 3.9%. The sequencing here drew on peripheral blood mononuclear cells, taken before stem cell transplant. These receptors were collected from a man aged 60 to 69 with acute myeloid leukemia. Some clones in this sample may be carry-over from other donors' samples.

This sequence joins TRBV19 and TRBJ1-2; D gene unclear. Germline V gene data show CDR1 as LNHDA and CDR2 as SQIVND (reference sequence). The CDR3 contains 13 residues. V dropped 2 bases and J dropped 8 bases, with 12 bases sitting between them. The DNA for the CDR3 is TGTGCCAGTAGTATATATGACCATTCCGGCTACACCTTC. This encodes CASSIYDHSGYTF.

The CDR3 reads CAWSVLGSYEQYF. Written as DNA, the CDR3 is TGTGCCTGGAGTGTACTGGGGTCCTACGAGCAGTACTTC. This chain links TRBV30 with TRBJ2-7; D is unclear. CDR1 and CDR2 from the germline V gene are GTSNPN and SVGIG (reference sequence). Trimming removed 0 bases from V and 1 base from J, with 7 bases in between. The CDR3 extends over 13 amino acids.

CDR3 bases: TGTGCCAGTAGTATCTTCGGGACAGGGCTTGGTGAGCAGTTCTTC. It codes for CASSIFGTGLGEQFF. This chain joins TRBV19 and TRBJ2-1, with 9 positions matching TRBD1. V was clipped by 3 bases and J by 9 bases; unmatched bases: 9. Germline-derived CDR1 and CDR2 are LNHDA and SQIVND (reference sequence). This CDR3 has 15 amino acids.

The CDR3 is CSATKNTEAFF. As DNA, the CDR3 is TGCAGTGCCACGAAGAACACTGAAGCTTTCTTT. The rearrangement joins TRBV20-1 to TRBJ1-1; D is unresolved. The CDR3 runs to 11 residues. Germline CDR1 is DFQATT and CDR2 is SNEGSKA (reference sequence). The V gene lost 6 bases and the J gene lost 1 base, with 6 bases spanning the gap.

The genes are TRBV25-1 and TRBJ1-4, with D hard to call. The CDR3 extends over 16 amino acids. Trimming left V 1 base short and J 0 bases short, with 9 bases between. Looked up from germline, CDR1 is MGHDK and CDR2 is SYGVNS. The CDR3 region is CASSELGGSTNEKLFF. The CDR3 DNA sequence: TGTGCCAGCAGTGAATTGGGAGGTTCAACTAATGAAAAACTGTTTTTT. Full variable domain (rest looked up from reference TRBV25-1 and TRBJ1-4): EADIYQTPRYLVIGTGKKITLECSQTMGHDKMYWYQQDPGMELHLIHYSYGVNSTEKGDLSSESTVSRIRTEHFPLTLESARPSHTSQYLCASSELGGSTNEKLFFGSGTQLSVL.

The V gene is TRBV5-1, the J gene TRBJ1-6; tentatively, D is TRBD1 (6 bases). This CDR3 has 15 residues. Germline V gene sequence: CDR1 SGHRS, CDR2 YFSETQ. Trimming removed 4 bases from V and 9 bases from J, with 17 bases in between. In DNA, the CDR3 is TGCGCCAGCAGCCCGGGACACGGGGTTCCTTCACCCCTCCACTTT. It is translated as CASSPGHGVPSPLHF.

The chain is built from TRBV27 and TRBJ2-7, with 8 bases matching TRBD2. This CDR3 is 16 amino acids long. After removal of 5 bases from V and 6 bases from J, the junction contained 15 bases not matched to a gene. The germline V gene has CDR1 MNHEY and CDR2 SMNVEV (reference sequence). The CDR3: CASSPAPTSEVGEQYF. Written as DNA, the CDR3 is TGTGCCAGCAGTCCCGCCCCGACTAGCGAAGTAGGCGAGCAGTACTTC.

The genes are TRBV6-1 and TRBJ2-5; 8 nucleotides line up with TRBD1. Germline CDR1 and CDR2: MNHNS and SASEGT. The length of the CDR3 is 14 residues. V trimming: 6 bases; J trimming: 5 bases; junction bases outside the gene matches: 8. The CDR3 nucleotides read TGTGCCAGCAGCGTGGGACAGGCATTGGAGACCCAGTACTTC. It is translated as CASSVGQALETQYF.

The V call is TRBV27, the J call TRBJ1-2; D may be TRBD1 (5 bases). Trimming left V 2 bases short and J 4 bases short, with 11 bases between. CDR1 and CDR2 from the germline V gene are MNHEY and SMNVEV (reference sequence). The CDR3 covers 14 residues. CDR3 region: CASSLGGIPYGYTF. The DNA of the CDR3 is TGTGCCAGCAGTTTAGGGGGTATTCCCTATGGCTACACCTTC.

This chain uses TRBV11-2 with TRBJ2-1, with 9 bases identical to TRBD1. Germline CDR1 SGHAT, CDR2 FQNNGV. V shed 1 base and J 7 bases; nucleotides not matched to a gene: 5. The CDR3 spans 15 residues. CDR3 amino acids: CASSLVTGGTNEQFF. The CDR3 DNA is TGTGCCAGCAGCTTAGTGACAGGGGGTACTAATGAGCAGTTCTTC. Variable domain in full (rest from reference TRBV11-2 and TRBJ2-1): EAGVAQSPRYKIIEKRQSVAFWCNPISGHATLYWYQQILGQGPKLLIQFQNNGVVDDSQLPKDRFSAERLKGVDSTLKIQPAKLEDSAVYLCASSLVTGGTNEQFFGPGTRLTVL.

The CDR3: CASSLAGTSTEAFF. CDR3 DNA: TGCGCCAGCAGCTTGGCGGGGACATCAACTGAAGCTTTCTTT. The chain combines TRBV5-1 with TRBJ1-1; tentative D call: TRBD1 (6 bases). Trimming cost V 0 bases and J 5 bases, with 11 bases left between them. The V gene's germline CDR1 is SGHRS and CDR2 YFSETQ. This CDR3 region has 14 residues.

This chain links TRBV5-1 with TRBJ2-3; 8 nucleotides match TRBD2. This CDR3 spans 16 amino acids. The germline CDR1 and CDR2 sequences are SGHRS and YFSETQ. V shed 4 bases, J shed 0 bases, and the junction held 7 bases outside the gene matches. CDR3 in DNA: TGCGCCAGCAGCCAGACAGCGGGGGCCAGCACAGATACGCAGTATTTT. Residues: CASSQTAGASTDTQYF. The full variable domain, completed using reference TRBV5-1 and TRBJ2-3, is KAGVTQTPRYLIKTRGQQVTLSCSPISGHRSVSWYQQTPGQGLQFLFEYFSETQRNKGNFPGRFSGRQFSNSRSEMNVSTLELGDSALYLCASSQTAGASTDTQYFGPGTRLTVL.

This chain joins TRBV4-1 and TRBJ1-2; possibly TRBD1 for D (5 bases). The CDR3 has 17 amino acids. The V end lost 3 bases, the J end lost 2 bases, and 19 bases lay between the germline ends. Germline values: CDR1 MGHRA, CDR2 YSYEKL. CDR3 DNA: TGCGCCAGCAGCCAGGCCCCGGGGGGGGTCGGAAACTATGGCTACACCTTC. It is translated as CASSQAPGGVGNYGYTF.

CDR3 in DNA: TGTGCCAGCAGCGATACCGGGACAGGGGACGAGCAGTACTTC. Translating gives CASSDTGTGDEQYF. The chain joins TRBV25-1 to TRBJ2-5; 10 bases match TRBD1. The end of the DNA is better explained by TRBJ2-7, so the J call may be wrong. Germline V gene lookup returns CDR1 MGHDK and CDR2 SYGVNS. This CDR3 has 14 amino acids.

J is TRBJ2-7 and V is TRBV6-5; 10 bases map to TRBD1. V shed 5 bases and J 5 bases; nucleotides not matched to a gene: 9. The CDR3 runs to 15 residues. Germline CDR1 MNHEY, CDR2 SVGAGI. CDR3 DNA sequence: TGTGCCAGCAGTCATATCCGGGACAGGGGCCACGAGCAGTACTTC. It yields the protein CASSHIRDRGHEQYF.

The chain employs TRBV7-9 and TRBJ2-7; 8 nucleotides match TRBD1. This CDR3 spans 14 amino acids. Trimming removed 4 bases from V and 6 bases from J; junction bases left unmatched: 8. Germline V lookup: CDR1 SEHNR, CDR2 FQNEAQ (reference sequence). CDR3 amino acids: CASSSTRDRIEQYF. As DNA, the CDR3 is TGTGCCAGCAGCTCGACCCGGGACAGGATCGAGCAGTACTTC. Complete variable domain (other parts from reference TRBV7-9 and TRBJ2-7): DTGVSQNPRHKITKRGQNVTFRCDPISEHNRLYWYRQTLGQGPEFLTYFQNEAQLEKSRLLSDRFSAERPKGSFSTLEIQRTEQGDSAMYLCASSSTRDRIEQYFGPGTRLTVT.

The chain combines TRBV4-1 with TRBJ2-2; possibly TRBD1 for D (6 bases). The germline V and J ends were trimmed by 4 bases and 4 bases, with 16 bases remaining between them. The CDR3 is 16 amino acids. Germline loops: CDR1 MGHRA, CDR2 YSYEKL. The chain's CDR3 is CASSPPGRGGTGELFF. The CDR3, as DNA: TGCGCCAGCAGCCCCCCGGGCAGGGGTGGCACCGGGGAGCTGTTTTTT.

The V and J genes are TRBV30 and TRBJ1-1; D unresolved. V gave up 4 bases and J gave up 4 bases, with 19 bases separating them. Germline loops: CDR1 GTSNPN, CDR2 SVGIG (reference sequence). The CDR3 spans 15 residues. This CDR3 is CAWIPVGLLGTEAFF. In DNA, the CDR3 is TGTGCCTGGATACCGGTGGGGTTATTAGGCACTGAAGCTTTCTTT.

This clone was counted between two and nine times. The CDR3 region has the DNA TGTGCCAGCTCACCTGGGGCAGACTACGAGCAGTACTTC. Translation: CASSPGADYEQYF. The V call is TRBV18, the J call TRBJ2-7; D is perhaps TRBD1 (5 bases). CDR3 length: 13 residues. Germline V gene sequence: CDR1 KGHSH, CDR2 LQKENI. V dropped 3 bases and J dropped 3 bases, with 9 bases sitting between them.

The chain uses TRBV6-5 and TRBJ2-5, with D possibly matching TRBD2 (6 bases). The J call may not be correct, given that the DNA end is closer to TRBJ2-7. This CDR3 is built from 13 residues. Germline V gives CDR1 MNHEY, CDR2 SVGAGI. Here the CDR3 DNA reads TGTGCCAGCAAGGAGGGGCTATTCGGCGAGCAGTACTTC. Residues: CASKEGLFGEQYF.

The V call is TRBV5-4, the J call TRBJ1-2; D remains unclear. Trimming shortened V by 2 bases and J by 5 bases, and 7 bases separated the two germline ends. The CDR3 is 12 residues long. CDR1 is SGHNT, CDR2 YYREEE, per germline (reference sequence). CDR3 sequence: CASSLEVYGYTF. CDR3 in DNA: TGTGCCAGCAGCTTAGAAGTATATGGCTACACCTTC.

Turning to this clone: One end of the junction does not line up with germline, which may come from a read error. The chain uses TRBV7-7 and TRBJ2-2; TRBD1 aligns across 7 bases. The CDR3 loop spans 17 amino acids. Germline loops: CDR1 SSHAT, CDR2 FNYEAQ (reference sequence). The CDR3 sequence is CASSYGAMGTDTGELFF. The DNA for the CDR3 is TGTGCTAGCAGCTATGGCGCGATGGGGACAGACACCGGGGAGCTGTTTTTT.

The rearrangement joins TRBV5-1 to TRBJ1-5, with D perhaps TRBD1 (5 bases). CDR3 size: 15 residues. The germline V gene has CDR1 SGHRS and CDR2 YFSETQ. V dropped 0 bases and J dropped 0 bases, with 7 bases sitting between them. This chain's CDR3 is CASSLEGLSNQPQHF. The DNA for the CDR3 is TGCGCCAGCAGCTTGGAGGGACTTAGCAATCAGCCCCAGCATTTT. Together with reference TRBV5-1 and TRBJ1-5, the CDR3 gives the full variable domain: KAGVTQTPRYLIKTRGQQVTLSCSPISGHRSVSWYQQTPGQGLQFLFEYFSETQRNKGNFPGRFSGRQFSNSRSEMNVSTLELGDSALYLCASSLEGLSNQPQHFGDGTRLSIL.

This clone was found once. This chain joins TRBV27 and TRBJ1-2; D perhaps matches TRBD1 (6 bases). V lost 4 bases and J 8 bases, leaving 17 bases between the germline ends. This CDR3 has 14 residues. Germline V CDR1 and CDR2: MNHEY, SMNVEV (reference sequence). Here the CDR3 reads CASSSTGSVGGYTF. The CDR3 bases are TGTGCCAGCAGTTCGACAGGCTCCGTAGGGGGCTACACCTTC.

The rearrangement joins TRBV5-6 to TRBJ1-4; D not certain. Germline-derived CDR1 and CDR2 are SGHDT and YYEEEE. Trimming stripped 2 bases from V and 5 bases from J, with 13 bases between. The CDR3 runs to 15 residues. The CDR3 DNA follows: TGTGCCAGCAGCTTCATGTATGGGCGGAATGAAAAACTGTTTTTT. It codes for CASSFMYGRNEKLFF.

The CDR3 is CASSDPGQANEKLFF. DNA of the CDR3: TGCGCCAGCAGTGACCCGGGACAGGCTAATGAAAAACTGTTTTTT. This rearrangement joins TRBV10-1 to TRBJ1-4; 8 bases fit TRBD1. The CDR3 is 15 residues long. V shed 3 bases, J shed 3 bases, and the junction held 3 bases outside the gene matches. Per germline, CDR1 WNHNN and CDR2 SYGVQD (reference sequence).

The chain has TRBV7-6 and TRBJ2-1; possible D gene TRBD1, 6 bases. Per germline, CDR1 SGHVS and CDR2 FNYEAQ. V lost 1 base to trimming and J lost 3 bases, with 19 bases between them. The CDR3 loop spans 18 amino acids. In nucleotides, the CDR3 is TGTGCCAGCAGCTTAGTAGAGATCCGGGACAACTTCTACAATGAGCAGTTCTTC. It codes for CASSLVEIRDNFYNEQFF.